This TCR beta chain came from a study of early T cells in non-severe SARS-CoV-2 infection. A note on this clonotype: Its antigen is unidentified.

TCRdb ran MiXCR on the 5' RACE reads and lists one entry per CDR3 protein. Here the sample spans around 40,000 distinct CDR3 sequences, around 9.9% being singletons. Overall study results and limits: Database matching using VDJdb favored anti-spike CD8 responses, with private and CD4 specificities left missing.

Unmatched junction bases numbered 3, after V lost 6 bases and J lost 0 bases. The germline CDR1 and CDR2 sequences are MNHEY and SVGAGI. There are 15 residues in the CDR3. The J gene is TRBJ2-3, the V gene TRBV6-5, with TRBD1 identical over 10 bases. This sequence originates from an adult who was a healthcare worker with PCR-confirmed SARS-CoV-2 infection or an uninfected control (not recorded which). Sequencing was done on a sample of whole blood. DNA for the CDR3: TGTGCCAGCAGAGGGACAGGGGCTAGCACAGATACGCAGTATTTT. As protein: CASRGTGASTDTQYF.